This entry lists 2 T cell receptor beta chains sequenced from one sample in a study of blood T cell repertoires in COVID-19. Produced via immunoSEQ multiplex PCR; TCRdb's table is partial and in-frame only. The sample yields about 240,000 clones, approximately 78% seen once. Material: peripheral blood. The receptors derive from a woman aged 60-75 years with active or convalescent COVID-19.

The CDR3 region has the DNA TGTGCCTGGAATCTTCGAGGCCGGATAGGCGGCTACACCTTC. Translation gives CAWNLRGRIGGYTF. This chain connects TRBV30 to TRBJ1-2; D is uncertain. V lost 4 bases to trimming and J lost 8 bases, with 20 bases between them. Germline CDR1 GTSNPN, CDR2 SVGIG (reference sequence). This CDR3 comprises 14 residues.

The V call is TRBV7-3, the J call TRBJ1-1, with a tentative D call TRBD1 (6 bases). This CDR3 comprises 13 residues. Per the germline V gene, CDR1 is SGHTA and CDR2 is FQGTGA. Deletions cut 10 bases from V and 2 bases from J, with 14 bases between. The CDR3 DNA follows: TGTGCCACCCGGGGGGCCGCCAACACTGAAGCTTTCTTT. Translated: CATRGAANTEAFF.